The entry below gives a single T cell receptor beta chain sequence along with its context. Assay version v3.0 of immunoSEQ was used, and it was run at survey level. Researchers set sequencing to target roughly 35,000-55,000 T-cell genomes per sample. Here immunoSEQ multiplex PCR was the method, and the copy in TCRdb shows in-frame clones only, minus some. Here the sample spans roughly 28,000 clones, over 90% being singletons. The study drew at least one pre-ART and at least two post-ART PBMC samples from every donor. Going into DNA extraction, samples held roughly 0.9-11 million cryopreserved PBMC. This entry belongs to a study of long-term antiretroviral therapy in people with HIV. This CDR3 comprises 14 residues. The V gene's germline CDR1 is SNHLY and CDR2 FYNNEI. Trimming left V 4 bases short and J 6 bases short, with 12 bases between.

The chain employs TRBV2 and TRBJ2-2, with D unclear. This sample comprised unsorted PBMCs, obtained 6.2 years after starting antiretroviral therapy. The clonotype was recovered from a man between 35 and 55 years old with HIV. CDR3 loop: CASSGEQWPGELFF. DNA of the CDR3: TGTGCCAGCAGTGGGGAACAGTGGCCCGGGGAGCTGTTTTTT.